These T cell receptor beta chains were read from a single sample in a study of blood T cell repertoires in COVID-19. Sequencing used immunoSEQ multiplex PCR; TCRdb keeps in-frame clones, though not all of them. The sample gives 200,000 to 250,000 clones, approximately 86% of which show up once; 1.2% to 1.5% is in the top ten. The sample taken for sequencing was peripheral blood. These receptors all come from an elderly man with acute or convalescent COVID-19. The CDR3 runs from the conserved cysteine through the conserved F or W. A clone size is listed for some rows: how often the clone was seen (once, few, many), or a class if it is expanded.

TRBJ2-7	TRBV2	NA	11	CASSDNYEQYF
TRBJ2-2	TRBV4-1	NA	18	CASSPPWGSGRGAGELFF
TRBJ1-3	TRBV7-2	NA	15	CASSKDTFSGNTIYF
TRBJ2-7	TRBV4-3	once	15	CASSRILAGENEQYF
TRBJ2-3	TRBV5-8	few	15	CASSLGGHDTDTQYF
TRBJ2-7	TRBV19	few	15	CASSKWAGESYEQYF
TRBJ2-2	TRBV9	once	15	CASSVAQTQGGELFF
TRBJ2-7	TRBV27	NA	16	CASSRGTSGSSYEQYF
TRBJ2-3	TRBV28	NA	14	CASSSSGDTDTQYF
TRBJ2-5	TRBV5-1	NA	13	CASSIQGGETQYF
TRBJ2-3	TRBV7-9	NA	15	CASLKGAAYTDTQYF
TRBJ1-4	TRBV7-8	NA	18	CASSARPGTGGTNEKLFF
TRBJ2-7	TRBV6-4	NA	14	CASSEGGNSGEQYF
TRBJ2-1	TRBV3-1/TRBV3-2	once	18	CASSQGLAGEGSYNEQFF
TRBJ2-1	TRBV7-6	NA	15	CASSPLAGSYNEQFF
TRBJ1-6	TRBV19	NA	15	CASSQLDRYNSPLHF
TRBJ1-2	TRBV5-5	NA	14	CASSPDRGQGGYTF
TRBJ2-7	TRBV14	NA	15	CASSLSPDRGREQYF
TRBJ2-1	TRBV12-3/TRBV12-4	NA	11	CASRLTGEQFF
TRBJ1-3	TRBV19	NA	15	CASSNQGASGNTIYF
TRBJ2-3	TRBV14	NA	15	CASSFERGVRDTQYF
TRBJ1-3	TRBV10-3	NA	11	CAIRDRTTIYF
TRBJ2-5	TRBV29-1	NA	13	CSVSQGTWETQYF
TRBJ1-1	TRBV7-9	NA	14	CASSFNPRTSGAFF
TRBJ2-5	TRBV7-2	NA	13	CASSFPPGETQYF
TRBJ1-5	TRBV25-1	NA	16	CASSDWGGEGNQPQHF
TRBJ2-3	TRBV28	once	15	CASSLAGGYTDTQYF
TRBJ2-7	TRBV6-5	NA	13	CASSKGGGGEQYF
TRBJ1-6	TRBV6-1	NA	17	CASSGQGYRPTNSPLHF
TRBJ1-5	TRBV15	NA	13	CATTPGSNQPQHF
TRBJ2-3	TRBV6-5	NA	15	CASTRTSGRTDTQYF
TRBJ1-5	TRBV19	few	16	CATLLVAGGRNQPQHF